This record covers a single T cell receptor (beta chain). The method was immunoSEQ multiplex PCR; TCRdb's version includes in-frame clones alone and lacks a portion of them. The sample contains tens of thousands of clones, roughly 88% of which appear only once. CDR3 length: 16 amino acids. The V gene's germline CDR1 is SGHRS and CDR2 YFSETQ. V was pared by 0 bases and J by 0 bases, with 13 bases between. These data originate in a study of T cell responses to AZD1222 COVID-19 vaccine. The input for sequencing was peripheral blood, taken on day 0 of AZD1222 vaccination. The J gene is TRBJ2-7, the V gene TRBV5-1, with unresolved D. This TCR came from an adult in good health. The DNA of the CDR3 is TGCGCCAGCAGCTTGGACCCAGACCTGAGCTCCTACGAGCAGTACTTC. As protein: CASSLDPDLSSYEQYF. Supplemented by reference TRBV5-1 and TRBJ2-7, the full variable domain reads KAGVTQTPRYLIKTRGQQVTLSCSPISGHRSVSWYQQTPGQGLQFLFEYFSETQRNKGNFPGRFSGRQFSNSRSEMNVSTLELGDSALYLCASSLDPDLSSYEQYFGPGTRLTVT.